This TCR beta chain originates from a study of identical twins. Of note for this clonotype: The antigen is unknown.

Unique molecular identifiers were present on the cDNA, which also gained a universal primer site by template switching. TCRdb called the 5' RACE reads again in MiXCR, with one record for every CDR3 protein. The sample lists approximately 1.8 million distinct CDR3 sequences, around a third occurring once. General study points: Twins shared beta out-of-frame sequences in excess, but this excess was weaker.

V dropped 1 base and J dropped 6; count of bases not matched to a gene: 10. This CDR3 comprises 16 residues. Per the germline V gene, CDR1 is SGHTA and CDR2 is FQGNSA. Sequences were obtained from cord blood. The clonotype was recovered from a newborn girl in good health. The chain is built from TRBV7-2 and TRBJ2-7, with TRBD2 identical over 9 bases. The CDR3 sequence is CASSLGPGLARSEQYF. The CDR3 nucleotides read TGTGCCAGCAGCTTAGGGCCGGGACTAGCTAGGTCCGAGCAGTACTTC.